This record looks at one TCR beta chain sequence and its context. Its cognate antigen has yet to be identified. Per-nucleotide qualities are absent, and no much larger clonotype sits a single base away. The data belong to a study of shared clonotypes between healthy human individuals (TCRdb year 2020). Concerning the study at large: A couple of women and a few men aged 18 to 49 years were included in the cohort. Per donor, three plates each were used for CD4 naive and CD4 memory, two for CD8 naive, and one for CD8 memory. The study deeply sequenced blood TCR repertoires of five healthy adults to estimate repertoire size and the extent of clonotype sharing between individuals. To increase sequencing depth and limit assay-specific biases, different laboratories used diverse techniques to prepare libraries and sequence TCR repertoires. Each donor's leukapheresis produced roughly between roughly 0.94 and 9.5 billion PBMCs.

TCR CDR3 regions were amplified from genomic DNA by multiplex PCR using the deep immunoSEQ assay. Genomic DNA extracted from each cell subset was distributed evenly over all wells of several immunoSEQ 96-well plates, and each plate served as one replicate. For sorted subsets, 200 ng of genomic DNA, equivalent to 25,000 to 30,000 T cell genomes, went into each replicate PCR. The purified libraries were quantified using a Qubit 3.0 fluorometer, sized with a Bioanalyzer 2100, and then quantified again using the KAPA Library Quantification kit. A separate single-read 150-cycle Illumina NextSeq 550 flow cell was used to sequence each immunoSEQ 96-well plate. The original methods were these. Because only junctional sequences without quality scores were contained in the immunoSEQ output, filtering matching that applied to full-length reads could not be performed. To assign V/J genes and CDR3, sequences were annotated using PyIR, a Python wrapper for IgBLAST v1.9, with IMGT germline references. Reads were filtered out if the reads had weak V/J assignments (E-value above 1e-6), no CDR3, stop codons, out-of-frame junctions, or ambiguous translated residues. A V3J clonotype was defined by an identical inferred V gene, J gene, and CDR3 amino acid sequence. Percentage overlap between repertoires was calculated by dividing the number of shared unique clonotypes by the size of the smaller repertoire. Repertoire richness was assessed with RTK rarefaction, the Chao1 estimator, and Recon v2.1 estimates of unobserved clonotypes. For all TCRbeta clonotypes obtained by the gDNA method from a handful of donors, generation probabilities were computed with OLGA. Drawn from immuneACCESS, this table holds only the in-frame rearrangements with V and J called that TCRdb kept. Clones are partly lost; checked studies trace under half to an unresolved V gene and leave the rest unexplained. The D gene and trimming were derived from the DNA, and the V and J assignments and clone size from that table. For this sample there are millions of clones; 85% to 95% appear just once. 0.39% of the sample belongs to the ten largest clones.

Overall study results and their limits: The genetic and exposure-history diversity represented was limited by the small number of donors. When a handful of donors were compared, the shared fraction of clonotypes was roughly 5% for naive CD4, 3.5% for naive CD8, roughly 2.5% for memory CD4, and less than 0.5% for memory CD8. Compared with non-shared clonotypes, clonotypes shared by all four sorted-subset donors had higher generation probabilities. Rarefaction of sorted-subset datasets indicated incomplete sequencing despite the large sequencing depth. Sampling was restricted to blood, and TCR repertoires in tissue are likely to differ from TCR repertoires in blood. Based on pairwise subsampling, the degree of clonotype sharing among donors was expected to be affected by sequencing depth. Estimated clonotype richness was generally larger for naive than for memory subsets.

V loses 7 bases of germline sequence and J loses 3 bases, and the interval between the two ends is 11 bases. The CDR3 contains 13 residues, cysteine and phenylalanine counted. Kept here is only the CDR3 DNA, which spans 39 bases and is read in frame from base 1. CDR1 and CDR2, per the germline V gene, are SGHVS and FQNEAQ. Healthy HIV-negative adults with no recently reported acute infections or vaccinations were included as donors. Only Caucasian adults living in Nashville, Tennessee, USA were represented among the donors. CD4+ T cells were enriched by magnetic negative selection; naive cells were then positively selected on CD45RA, and the negative fraction formed the memory subset. After blood collection by leukapheresis, PBMCs were isolated using Ficoll-Histopaque density gradient centrifugation and then cryopreserved in the vapor phase of liquid nitrogen. Purity and quantity of every magnetically sorted T cell population were checked by analytical flow cytometry. From each sorted fraction, genomic DNA was isolated and quantified by UV absorbance on a Nanodrop 2000c.

The chain links TRBV7-8 with TRBJ2-3, with no D gene named confidently. The sample consisted of naive CD4+ T cells from PBMCs. This specimen's cell subset or site label, interpreted: CD45RA+ positively selected. The TCR originated in a man younger than 35 in good health. Some clones in this sample may be carry-over from other donors' samples. CDR3 reads: CASTISQTDTQYF. The DNA is TGTGCCAGCACGATTTCGCAGACAGATACGCAGTATTTT.